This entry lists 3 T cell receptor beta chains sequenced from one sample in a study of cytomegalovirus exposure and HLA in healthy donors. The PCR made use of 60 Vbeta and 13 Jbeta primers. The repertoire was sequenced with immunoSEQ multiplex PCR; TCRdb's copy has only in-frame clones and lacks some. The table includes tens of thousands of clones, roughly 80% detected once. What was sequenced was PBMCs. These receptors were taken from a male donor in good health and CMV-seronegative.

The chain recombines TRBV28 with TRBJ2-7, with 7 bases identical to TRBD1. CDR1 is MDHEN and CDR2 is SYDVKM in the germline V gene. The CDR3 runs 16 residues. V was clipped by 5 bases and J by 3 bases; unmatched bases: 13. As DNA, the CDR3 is TGTGCCAGCAGTCCGACGTTTGACAGGGCCTACTACGAGCAGTACTTC. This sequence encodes CASSPTFDRAYYEQYF.

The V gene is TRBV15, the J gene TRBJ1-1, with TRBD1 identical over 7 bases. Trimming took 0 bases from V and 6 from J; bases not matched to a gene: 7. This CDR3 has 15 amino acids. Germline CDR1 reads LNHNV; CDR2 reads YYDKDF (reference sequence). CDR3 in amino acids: CATSRDLSTGSEAFF. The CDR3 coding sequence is TGTGCCACCAGCAGAGATCTCTCGACAGGGTCTGAAGCTTTCTTT.

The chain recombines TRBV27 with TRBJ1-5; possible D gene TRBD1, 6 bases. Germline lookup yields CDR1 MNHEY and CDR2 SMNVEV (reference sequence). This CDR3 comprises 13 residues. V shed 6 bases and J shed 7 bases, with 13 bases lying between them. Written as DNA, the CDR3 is TGTGCCAGCAGCCCGGACAGAATCCAGCCCCAGCATTTT. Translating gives CASSPDRIQPQHF.